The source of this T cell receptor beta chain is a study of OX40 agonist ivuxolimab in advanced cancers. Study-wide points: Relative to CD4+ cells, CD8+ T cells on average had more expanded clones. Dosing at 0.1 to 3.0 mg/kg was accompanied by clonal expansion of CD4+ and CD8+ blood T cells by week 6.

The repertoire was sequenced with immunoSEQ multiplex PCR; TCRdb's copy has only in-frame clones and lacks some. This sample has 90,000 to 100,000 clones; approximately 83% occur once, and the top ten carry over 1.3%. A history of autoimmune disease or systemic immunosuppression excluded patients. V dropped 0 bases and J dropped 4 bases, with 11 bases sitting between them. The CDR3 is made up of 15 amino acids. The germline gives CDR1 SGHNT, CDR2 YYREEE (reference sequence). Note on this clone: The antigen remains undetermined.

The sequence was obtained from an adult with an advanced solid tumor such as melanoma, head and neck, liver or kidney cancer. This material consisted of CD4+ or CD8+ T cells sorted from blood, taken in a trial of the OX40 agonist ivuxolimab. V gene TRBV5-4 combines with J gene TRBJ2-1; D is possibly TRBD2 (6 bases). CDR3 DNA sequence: TGTGCCAGCAGCTTGGAGGCGGGGCCTTACAATGAGCAGTTCTTC. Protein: CASSLEAGPYNEQFF.